The 11 T cell receptor beta chains in this list originate from one sample, sequenced in a study of T-cell memory formation after mild COVID-19. TCRdb processed the 5' RACE reads anew with MiXCR; each CDR3 protein has one entry. The table has some 300,000 distinct CDR3 sequences, 20% to 25% seen once. The specimen was PBMCs or a T cell subset sorted from them (not recorded which). These receptors were obtained from a man aged 18 to 35 who had mild COVID-19 (a few samples of this study predate the infection). Cell type and time point are not known.

This clonotype was detected only a few times. V usage is TRBV7-2 and J usage is TRBJ1-1; D call uncertain. The germline V gene has CDR1 SGHTA and CDR2 FQGNSA. V was shortened by 2 bases and J by 4 bases, with 17 bases between the two germline ends. The length of the CDR3 is 16 residues. The CDR3 nucleotides are TGTGCCAGCAGCTTATCGGTCCCGGGTTGGGGCACTGAAGCTTTCTTT. Its translation: CASSLSVPGWGTEAFF.

This chain links TRBV4-3 with TRBJ2-1; a possible D gene is TRBD2 (6 bases). V was shortened by 4 bases and J by 7 bases, with 26 bases between the two germline ends. The CDR3 sequence is 18 residues long. Per germline, CDR1 LGHNA and CDR2 YSLEER. DNA of the CDR3: TGCGCCAGCAGCCTCCATCCGGGGGAGCTAGCCGCGGGGAATGAGCAGTTCTTC. It translates to CASSLHPGELAAGNEQFF.

This clonotype has only a few counts. The V and J genes are TRBV6-5 and TRBJ1-4, with D tentatively TRBD1 (5 bases). The V gene's germline CDR1 is MNHEY and CDR2 SVGAGI. CDR3 size: 14 residues. V gave up 7 bases and J gave up 5 bases, with 14 bases separating them. The CDR3 bases are TGTGCCAGCAAAACTGGACACGGGAATGAAAAACTGTTTTTT. It encodes CASKTGHGNEKLFF.

This clonotype was detected a few times. The chain combines TRBV5-1 with TRBJ2-7; TRBD1 aligns across 9 bases. J was trimmed by 4 bases and V by 4 bases; bases with no gene match: 3. Germline V gene lookup returns CDR1 SGHRS and CDR2 YFSETQ. The CDR3 totals 13 residues. CDR3 amino acids: CASSAGTGYEQYF. For the CDR3, the DNA is TGCGCCAGCAGCGCCGGGACAGGGTACGAGCAGTACTTC. Variable domain in full (rest from reference TRBV5-1 and TRBJ2-7): KAGVTQTPRYLIKTRGQQVTLSCSPISGHRSVSWYQQTPGQGLQFLFEYFSETQRNKGNFPGRFSGRQFSNSRSEMNVSTLELGDSALYLCASSAGTGYEQYFGPGTRLTVT.

This clonotype showed up just a few times. This rearrangement joins TRBV6-1 to TRBJ2-5; D is possibly TRBD1 or TRBD2 (5 bases each). The germline V gene has CDR1 MNHNS and CDR2 SASEGT. This CDR3 region has 14 residues. Trimming cost V 6 bases and J 4 bases, with 15 bases left between them. CDR3 DNA: TGTGCCAGCAGGGACCCCGTAGGGACAGAGACCCAGTACTTC. As protein: CASRDPVGTETQYF.

The chain has TRBV5-1 and TRBJ2-3, with D tentatively TRBD1 (6 bases). Germline V gene data show CDR1 as SGHRS and CDR2 as YFSETQ. Trimming removed 6 bases at V and 3 bases at J, with 11 bases between. The CDR3 contains 13 residues. CDR3 DNA sequence: TGCGCCAGCAACGGACAGTTAACAGATACGCAGTATTTT. The encoded protein is CASNGQLTDTQYF.

This clonotype was observed a few times. This rearrangement joins TRBV6-2 or TRBV6-3 to TRBJ1-1, with D maybe TRBD1 (5 bases). From germline, CDR1 is MNHEY and CDR2 SVGEGT. This CDR3 has 13 amino acids. The V end was cut by 6 bases, the J end by 4 bases, with 12 bases between. CDR3 nucleotide sequence: TGTGCCAGCAGATTGATGGGGGGCACTGAAGCTTTCTTT. Translating gives CASRLMGGTEAFF.

The rearrangement links TRBV7-9 to TRBJ2-7; possibly TRBD2 for D (5 bases). V lost 4 bases and J 3 bases, leaving 13 bases between the germline ends. Germline-derived CDR1 and CDR2 are SEHNR and FQNEAQ (reference sequence). This CDR3 has 14 amino acids. As DNA, the CDR3 is TGTGCCAGCAGCTCCTACGGGGTTTACTACGAGCAGTACTTC. Amino acid sequence: CASSSYGVYYEQYF.

This clonotype was recorded many times. The CDR3 loop reads CASSFQGFNQPQHF. Written as DNA, the CDR3 is TGTGCCAGCAGCTTCCAGGGGTTCAATCAGCCCCAGCATTTT. The J gene is TRBJ1-5, the V gene TRBV5-5; a weak D match, TRBD1 (6 bases). Germline-derived CDR1 and CDR2 are SGHKS and YYEKEE (reference sequence). Trimming took off 2 bases at V and 3 bases at J, with 9 bases between the two ends. There are 14 residues in the CDR3.

This clonotype was recorded many times. J is TRBJ2-1 and V is TRBV5-1; tentatively, D is TRBD1 or TRBD2 (6 bases each). The CDR3 length is 15 residues. CDR1 is SGHRS and CDR2 is YFSETQ in the germline V gene. V was clipped by 2 bases and J by 0 bases, with 9 bases between them. The chain's CDR3 is CASSLGGLSYNEQFF. In DNA, the CDR3 is TGCGCCAGCAGCTTAGGGGGACTCTCCTACAATGAGCAGTTCTTC.

This clonotype was seen at least ten times. The rearrangement joins TRBV5-4 to TRBJ2-5, with 9 bases aligning to TRBD1. This CDR3 has 15 residues. Germline V CDR1 and CDR2: SGHNT, YYREEE (reference sequence). The junction had 5 bases not matched to a gene; V was cut back by 3 bases and J by 2 bases. The CDR3, as DNA: TGTGCCAGCAGCTCCGGACAGGGGCCGCAAGAGACCCAGTACTTC. Translated, it gives CASSSGQGPQETQYF.